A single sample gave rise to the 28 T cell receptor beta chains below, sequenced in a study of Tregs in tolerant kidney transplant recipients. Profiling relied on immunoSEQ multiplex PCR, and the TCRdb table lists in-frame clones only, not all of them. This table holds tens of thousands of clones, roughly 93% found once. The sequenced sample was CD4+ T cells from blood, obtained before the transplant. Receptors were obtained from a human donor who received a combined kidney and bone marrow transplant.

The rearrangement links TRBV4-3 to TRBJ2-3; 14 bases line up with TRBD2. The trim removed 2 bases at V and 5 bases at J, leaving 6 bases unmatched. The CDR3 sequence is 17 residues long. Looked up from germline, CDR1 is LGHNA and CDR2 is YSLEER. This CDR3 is CASSQSHGTSGGDTQYF. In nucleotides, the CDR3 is TGCGCCAGCAGCCAATCCCATGGGACTAGCGGGGGAGATACGCAGTATTTT.

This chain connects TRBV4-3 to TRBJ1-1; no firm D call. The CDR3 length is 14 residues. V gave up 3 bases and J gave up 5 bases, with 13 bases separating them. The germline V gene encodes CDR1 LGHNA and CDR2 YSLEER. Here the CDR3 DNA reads TGCGCCAGCAGCCATACCTGGACTGGGACTGAAGCTTTCTTT. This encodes CASSHTWTGTEAFF.

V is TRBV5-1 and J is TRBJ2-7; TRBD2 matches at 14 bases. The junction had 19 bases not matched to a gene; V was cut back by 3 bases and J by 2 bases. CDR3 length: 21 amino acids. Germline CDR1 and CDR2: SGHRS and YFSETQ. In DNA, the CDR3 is TGCGCCAGCAGCTCAGGGCCCCCGGGACTAGCGGGAGTAGTGCTACCCTACGAGCAGTACTTC. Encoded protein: CASSSGPPGLAGVVLPYEQYF.

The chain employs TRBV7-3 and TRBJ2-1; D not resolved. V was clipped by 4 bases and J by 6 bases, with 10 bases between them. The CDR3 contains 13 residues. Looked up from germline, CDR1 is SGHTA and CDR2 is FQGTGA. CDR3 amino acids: CASSYQRSNEQFF. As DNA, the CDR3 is TGTGCCAGCAGCTACCAAAGGAGCAATGAGCAGTTCTTC.

The chain's CDR3 is CASSPGQGIPMNTEAFF. Written as DNA, the CDR3 is TGTGCCAGCAGCCCTGGACAGGGAATCCCCATGAACACTGAAGCTTTCTTT. This rearrangement joins TRBV14 to TRBJ1-1, with 8 bases aligning to TRBD1. V dropped 4 bases and J dropped 0; count of bases not matched to a gene: 10. Germline values: CDR1 SGHDN, CDR2 FVKESK. CDR3 length: 17 amino acids.

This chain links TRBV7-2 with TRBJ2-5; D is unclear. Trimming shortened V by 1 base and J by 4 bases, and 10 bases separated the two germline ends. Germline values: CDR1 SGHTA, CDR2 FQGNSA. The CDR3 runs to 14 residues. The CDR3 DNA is TGTGCCAGCAGCTTAGGGTATGCCGGAGAGACCCAGTACTTC. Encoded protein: CASSLGYAGETQYF.

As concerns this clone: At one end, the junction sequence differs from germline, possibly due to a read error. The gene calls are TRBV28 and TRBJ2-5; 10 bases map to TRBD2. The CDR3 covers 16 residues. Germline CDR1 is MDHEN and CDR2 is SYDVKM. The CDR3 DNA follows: TGTGCCAGCAGTTCCCCGGGACTAGCGAGCCAAGAGACCCGGTACTTC. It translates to CASSSPGLASQETRYF.

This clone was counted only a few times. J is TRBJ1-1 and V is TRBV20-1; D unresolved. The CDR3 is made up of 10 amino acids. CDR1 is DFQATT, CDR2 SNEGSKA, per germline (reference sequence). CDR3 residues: CRDGDTEAFF. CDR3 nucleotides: TGCAGAGACGGGGACACTGAAGCTTTCTTT.

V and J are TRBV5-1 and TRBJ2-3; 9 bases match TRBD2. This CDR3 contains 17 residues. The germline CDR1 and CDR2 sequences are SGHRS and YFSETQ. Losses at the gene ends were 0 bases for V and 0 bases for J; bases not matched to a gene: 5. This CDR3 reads CASSLAGTSSSTDTQYF. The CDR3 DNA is TGCGCCAGCAGCTTGGCGGGGACTAGCAGCAGCACAGATACGCAGTATTTT.

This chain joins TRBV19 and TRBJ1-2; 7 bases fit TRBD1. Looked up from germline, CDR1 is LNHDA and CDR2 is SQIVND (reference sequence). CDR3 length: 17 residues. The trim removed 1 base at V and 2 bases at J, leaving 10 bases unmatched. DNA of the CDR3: TGTGCCAGTAGTATAGTGGCCGGGACAGCCTTAAACTATGGCTACACCTTC. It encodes CASSIVAGTALNYGYTF.

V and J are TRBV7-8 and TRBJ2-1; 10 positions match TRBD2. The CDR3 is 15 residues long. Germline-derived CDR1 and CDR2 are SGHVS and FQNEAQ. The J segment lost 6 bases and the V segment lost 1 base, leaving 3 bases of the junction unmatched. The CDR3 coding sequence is TGTGCCAGCAGCTTAGGAGCGGGGGGGCTCAATGAGCAGTTCTTC. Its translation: CASSLGAGGLNEQFF. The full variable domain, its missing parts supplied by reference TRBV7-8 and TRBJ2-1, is GAGVSQSPRYKVAKRGQDVALRCDPISGHVSLFWYQQALGQGPEFLTYFQNEAQLDKSGLPSDRFFAERPEGSVSTLKIQRTQQEDSAVYLCASSLGAGGLNEQFFGPGTRLTVL.

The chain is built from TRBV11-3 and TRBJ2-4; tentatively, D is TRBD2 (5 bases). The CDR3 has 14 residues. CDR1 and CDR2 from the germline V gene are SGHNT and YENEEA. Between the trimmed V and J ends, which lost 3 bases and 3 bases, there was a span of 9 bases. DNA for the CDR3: TGTGCCAGCAGCTTGGCGGGTGGCAAAAACATTCAGTACTTC. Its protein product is CASSLAGGKNIQYF. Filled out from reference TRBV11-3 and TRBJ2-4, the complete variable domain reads EAGVVQSPRYKIIEKKQPVAFWCNPISGHNTLYWYLQNLGQGPELLIRYENEEAVDDSQLPKDRFSAERLKGVDSTLKIQPAELGDSAVYLCASSLAGGKNIQYFGAGTRLSVL.

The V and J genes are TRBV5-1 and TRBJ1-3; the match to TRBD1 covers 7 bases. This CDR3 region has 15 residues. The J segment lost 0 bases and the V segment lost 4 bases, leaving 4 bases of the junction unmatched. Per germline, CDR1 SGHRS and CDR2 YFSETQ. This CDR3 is CASSLGQVSGNTIYF. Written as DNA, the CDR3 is TGCGCCAGCAGCCTAGGACAGGTCTCTGGAAACACCATATATTTT.

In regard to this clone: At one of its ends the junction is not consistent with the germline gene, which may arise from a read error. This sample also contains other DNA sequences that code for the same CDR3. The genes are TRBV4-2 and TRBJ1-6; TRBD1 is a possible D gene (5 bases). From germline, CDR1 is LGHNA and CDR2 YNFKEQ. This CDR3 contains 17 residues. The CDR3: CASSQLRGRSYNSPLHF. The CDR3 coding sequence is TGTGCCAGCAGCCAGCTTAGGGGCCGCTCCTATAATTCCCCCCTCCACTTT.

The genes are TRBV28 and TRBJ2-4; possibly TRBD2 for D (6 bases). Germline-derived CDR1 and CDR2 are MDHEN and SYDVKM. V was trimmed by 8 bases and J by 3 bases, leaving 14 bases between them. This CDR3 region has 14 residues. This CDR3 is CASVGGVGKNIQYF. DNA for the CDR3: TGTGCCAGCGTCGGAGGGGTAGGCAAAAACATTCAGTACTTC.

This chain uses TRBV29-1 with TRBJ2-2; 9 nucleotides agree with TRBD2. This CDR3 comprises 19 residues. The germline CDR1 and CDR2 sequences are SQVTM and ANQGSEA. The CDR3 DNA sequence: TGCATCCCATCGAGCTCTACTAGCGGGCCTAGACCGAACACCGGGGAGCTGTTTTTT. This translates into CIPSSSTSGPRPNTGELFF.

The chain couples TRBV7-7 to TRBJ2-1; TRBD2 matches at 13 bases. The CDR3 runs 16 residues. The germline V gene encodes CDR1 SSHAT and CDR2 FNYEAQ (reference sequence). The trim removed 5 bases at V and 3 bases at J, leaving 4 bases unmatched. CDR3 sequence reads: CASSPWTSGSYNEQFF. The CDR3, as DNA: TGTGCCAGCAGCCCCTGGACTAGCGGGAGCTACAATGAGCAGTTCTTC.

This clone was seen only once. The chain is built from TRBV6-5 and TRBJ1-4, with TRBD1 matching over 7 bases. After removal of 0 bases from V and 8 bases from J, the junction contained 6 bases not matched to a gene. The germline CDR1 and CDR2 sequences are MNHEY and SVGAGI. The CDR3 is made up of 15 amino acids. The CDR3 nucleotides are TGTGCCAGCAGTTACTCAACAGGGGCCGGGGAAAAACTGTTTTTT. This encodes CASSYSTGAGEKLFF.

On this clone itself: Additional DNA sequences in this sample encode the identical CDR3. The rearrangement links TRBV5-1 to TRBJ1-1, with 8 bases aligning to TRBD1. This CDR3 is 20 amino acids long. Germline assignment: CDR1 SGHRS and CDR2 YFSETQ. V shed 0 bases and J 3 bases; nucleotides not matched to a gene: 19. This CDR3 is CASSLAMTGAFSSKDTEAFF. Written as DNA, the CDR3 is TGCGCCAGCAGCTTGGCCATGACAGGGGCTTTCAGTAGCAAGGACACTGAAGCTTTCTTT.

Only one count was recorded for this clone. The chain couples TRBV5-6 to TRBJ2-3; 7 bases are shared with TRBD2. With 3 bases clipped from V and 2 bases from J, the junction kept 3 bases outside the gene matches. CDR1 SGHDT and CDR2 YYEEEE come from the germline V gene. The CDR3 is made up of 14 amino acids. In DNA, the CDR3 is TGTGCCAGCAGCTCTCTAGCGGCCACAGATACGCAGTATTTT. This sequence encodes CASSSLAATDTQYF.

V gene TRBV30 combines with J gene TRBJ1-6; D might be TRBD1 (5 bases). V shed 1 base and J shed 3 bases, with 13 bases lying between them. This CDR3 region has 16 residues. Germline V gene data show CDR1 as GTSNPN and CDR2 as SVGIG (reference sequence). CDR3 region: CAWSDSRANYNSPLHF. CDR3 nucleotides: TGTGCCTGGAGTGATAGCAGGGCGAACTATAATTCACCCCTCCACTTT.

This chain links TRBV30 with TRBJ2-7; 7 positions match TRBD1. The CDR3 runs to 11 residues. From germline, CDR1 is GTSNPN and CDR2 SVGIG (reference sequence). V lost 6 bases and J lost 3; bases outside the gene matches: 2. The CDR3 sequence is CACRQGYEQYF. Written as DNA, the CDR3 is TGTGCCTGTCGACAGGGCTACGAGCAGTACTTC.

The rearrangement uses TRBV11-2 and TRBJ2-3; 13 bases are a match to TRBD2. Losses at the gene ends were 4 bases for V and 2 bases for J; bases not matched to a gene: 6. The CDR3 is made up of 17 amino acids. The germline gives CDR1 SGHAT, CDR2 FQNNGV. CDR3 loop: CASSSGLAGSHTDTQYF. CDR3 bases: TGTGCCAGCAGCTCGGGACTAGCGGGGTCCCACACAGATACGCAGTATTTT. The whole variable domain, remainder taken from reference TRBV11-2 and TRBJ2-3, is EAGVAQSPRYKIIEKRQSVAFWCNPISGHATLYWYQQILGQGPKLLIQFQNNGVVDDSQLPKDRFSAERLKGVDSTLKIQPAKLEDSAVYLCASSSGLAGSHTDTQYFGPGTRLTVL.

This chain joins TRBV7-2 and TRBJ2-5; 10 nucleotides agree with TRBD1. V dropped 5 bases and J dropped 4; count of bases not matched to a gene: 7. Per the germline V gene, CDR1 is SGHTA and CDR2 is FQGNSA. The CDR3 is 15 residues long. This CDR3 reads CASSPQTGGRETQYF. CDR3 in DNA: TGTGCCAGCAGCCCCCAGACAGGGGGCAGAGAGACCCAGTACTTC.

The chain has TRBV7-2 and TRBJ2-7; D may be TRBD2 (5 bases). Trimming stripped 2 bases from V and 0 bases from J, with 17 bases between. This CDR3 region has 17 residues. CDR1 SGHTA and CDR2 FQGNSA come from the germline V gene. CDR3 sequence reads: CASSLRLPGVTSYEQYF. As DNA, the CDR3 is TGTGCCAGCAGCTTACGACTCCCCGGGGTTACCTCCTACGAGCAGTACTTC. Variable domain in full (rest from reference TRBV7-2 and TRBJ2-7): GAGVSQSPSNKVTEKGKDVELRCDPISGHTALYWYRQSLGQGLEFLIYFQGNSAPDKSGLPSDRFSAERTGGSVSTLTIQRTQQEDSAVYLCASSLRLPGVTSYEQYFGPGTRLTVT.

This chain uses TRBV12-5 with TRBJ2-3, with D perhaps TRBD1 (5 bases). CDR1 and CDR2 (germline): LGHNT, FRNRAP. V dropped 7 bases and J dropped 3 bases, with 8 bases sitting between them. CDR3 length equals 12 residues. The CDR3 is CASVGATDTQYF. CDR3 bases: TGTGCTAGTGTTGGGGCGACAGATACGCAGTATTTT.

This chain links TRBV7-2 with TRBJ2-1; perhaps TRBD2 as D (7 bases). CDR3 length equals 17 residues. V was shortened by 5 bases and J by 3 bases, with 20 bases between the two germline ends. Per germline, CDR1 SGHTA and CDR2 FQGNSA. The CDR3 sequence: CASSLQGGRAHYNEQFF. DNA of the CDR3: TGTGCCAGCAGCCTCCAAGGGGGGAGGGCCCACTACAATGAGCAGTTCTTC.

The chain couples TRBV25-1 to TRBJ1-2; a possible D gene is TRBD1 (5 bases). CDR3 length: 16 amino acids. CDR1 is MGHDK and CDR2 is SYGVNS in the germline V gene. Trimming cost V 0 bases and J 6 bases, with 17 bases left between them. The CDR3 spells CASSEYFKGDSDGYTF. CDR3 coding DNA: TGTGCCAGCAGTGAATATTTTAAAGGGGATAGTGATGGCTACACCTTC.